These 8 T cell receptor beta chains were all obtained from the same sample, sequenced in a study of beta chain features in type 1 diabetes. General study points: TCRB CDR3 length was moderately but significantly reduced in all four CD4+ subsets of Type 1 diabetes patients.

Isolated RNA was reverse transcribed in full, so expressed TCRB transcripts were sequenced. Assay used: immunoSEQ multiplex PCR; TCRdb lists only in-frame clones, some missing. The profile shows under 300,000 clones, around 20% of them singletons. The antigens for these receptors are not known. Sequenced material: naive CD4+ T cells from blood. These receptors came from a woman aged 40 to 49 with type 1 diabetes.

Only a few counts were recorded for this clone. This chain uses TRBV28 with TRBJ1-2; the match to TRBD1 covers 7 bases. V trimming: 5 bases; J trimming: 4 bases; junction bases outside the gene matches: 7. The germline V gene has CDR1 MDHEN and CDR2 SYDVKM. The CDR3 is made up of 14 amino acids. CDR3 DNA sequence: TGTGCCAGCAGTCTCGTCGACAGGGCCTATGGCTACACCTTC. This translates into CASSLVDRAYGYTF.

This clone was detected a few times. The V gene is TRBV5-1, the J gene TRBJ1-2; 8 bases align to TRBD1. The junction had 9 bases not matched to a gene; V was cut back by 3 bases and J by 8 bases. The germline V gene encodes CDR1 SGHRS and CDR2 YFSETQ. The CDR3 extends over 14 amino acids. CDR3 DNA sequence: TGCGCCAGCAGCTCTGACAGGGGTAGTTTGGGCTACACCTTC. Translation gives CASSSDRGSLGYTF.

In this sample, this clone turned up a few times. The chain links TRBV7-2 to TRBJ2-7, with 7 nucleotides matching TRBD2. Losses at the gene ends were 3 bases for V and 2 bases for J; bases not matched to a gene: 4. Germline lookup yields CDR1 SGHTA and CDR2 FQGNSA. The CDR3 has 14 amino acids. The CDR3 sequence is CASSFEREAYEQYF. The CDR3 region has the DNA TGTGCCAGCAGCTTCGAGCGGGAAGCCTACGAGCAGTACTTC.

The V gene is TRBV29-1, the J gene TRBJ2-5, with D maybe TRBD2 (5 bases). CDR1 SQVTM and CDR2 ANQGSEA come from the germline V gene. V was pared by 5 bases and J by 5 bases, with 12 bases between. This CDR3 comprises 12 residues. CDR3: CSVMASWETQYF. CDR3 coding DNA: TGCAGCGTTATGGCTAGCTGGGAGACCCAGTACTTC.

This clone came up a few times. The rearrangement uses TRBV5-1 and TRBJ2-5; 7 bases align to TRBD2. CDR3 size: 16 residues. The J segment lost 5 bases and the V segment lost 1 base, leaving 11 bases of the junction unmatched. Germline CDR1 and CDR2: SGHRS and YFSETQ. Here the CDR3 reads CASSLNGGREAETQYF. The CDR3 nucleotides are TGCGCCAGCAGCTTGAATGGCGGGAGAGAGGCGGAGACCCAGTACTTC.

This chain joins TRBV7-2 and TRBJ2-3, with D unclear. This CDR3 has 15 residues. Germline V gene lookup returns CDR1 SGHTA and CDR2 FQGNSA. Trimming stripped 5 bases from V and 1 base from J, with 13 bases between. The CDR3 loop reads CASSRGLHRTDTQYF. CDR3 DNA sequence: TGTGCCAGCAGCCGCGGCCTTCACCGCACAGATACGCAGTATTTT.

This sequence joins TRBV18 and TRBJ1-5; TRBD1 agrees at 7 bases. The CDR3 covers 16 residues. With 5 bases clipped from V and 8 bases from J, the junction kept 15 bases outside the gene matches. Germline V CDR1 and CDR2: KGHSH, LQKENI. The DNA for the CDR3 is TGTGCCAGCTCATCGACTCGGACAGGCGCAGGGGAGCCCCAGCATTTT. This encodes CASSSTRTGAGEPQHF.

This clone was seen a few times. This chain connects TRBV7-2 to TRBJ2-1, with 9 nucleotides matching TRBD2. This CDR3 has 17 amino acids. The junction had 8 bases not matched to a gene; V was cut back by 5 bases and J by 0 bases. Germline assignment: CDR1 SGHTA and CDR2 FQGNSA. Here the CDR3 DNA reads TGTGCCAGCAGCCTGTTTACTAGCGGGTTCTCCTACAATGAGCAGTTCTTC. Amino acids: CASSLFTSGFSYNEQFF. Based on the CDR3 plus reference TRBV7-2 and TRBJ2-1, the full variable domain is GAGVSQSPSNKVTEKGKDVELRCDPISGHTALYWYRQSLGQGLEFLIYFQGNSAPDKSGLPSDRFSAERTGGSVSTLTIQRTQQEDSAVYLCASSLFTSGFSYNEQFFGPGTRLTVL.